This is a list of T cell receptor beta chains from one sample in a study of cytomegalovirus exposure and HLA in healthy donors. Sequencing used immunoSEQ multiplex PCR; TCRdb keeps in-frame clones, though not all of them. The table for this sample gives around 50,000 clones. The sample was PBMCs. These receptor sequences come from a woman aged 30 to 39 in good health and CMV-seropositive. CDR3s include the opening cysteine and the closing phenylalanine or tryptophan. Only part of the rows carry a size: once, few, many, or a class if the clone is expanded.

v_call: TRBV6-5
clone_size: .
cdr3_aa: CASRRLAGAHSEQFF

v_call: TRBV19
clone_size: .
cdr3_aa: CASSRGWVLNTEAFF

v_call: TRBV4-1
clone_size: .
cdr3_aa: CASSQHPDRADTQYF

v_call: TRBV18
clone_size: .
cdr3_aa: CASSESVHEQFF

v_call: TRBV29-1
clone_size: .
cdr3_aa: CSVDRQGSSTDTQYF

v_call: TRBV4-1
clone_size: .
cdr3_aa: CASSQRDRVAYGYTF

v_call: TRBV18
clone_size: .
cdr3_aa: CASHPPTSRNEQFF

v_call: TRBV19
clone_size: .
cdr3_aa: CASKWRGGTETQYF

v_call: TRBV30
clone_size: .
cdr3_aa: CAWSVLAGGPLEQYF

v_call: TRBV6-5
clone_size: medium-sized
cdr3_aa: CASSSGTGGDQPQHF

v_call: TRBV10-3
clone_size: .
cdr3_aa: CAISLRDRGDTGELFF

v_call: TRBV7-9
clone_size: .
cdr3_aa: CASSPPRYTEAFF

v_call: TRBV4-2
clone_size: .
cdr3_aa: CASSQAGDTGELFF

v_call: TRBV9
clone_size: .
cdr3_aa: CASSVDGTANEKLFF

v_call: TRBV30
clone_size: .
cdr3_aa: CAWSAAVQGRHEQYF

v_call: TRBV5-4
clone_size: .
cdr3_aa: CASSLTGVDGYTF

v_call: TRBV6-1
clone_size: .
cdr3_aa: CASRRPGGNQPQHF

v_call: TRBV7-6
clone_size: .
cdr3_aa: CASSLPSRQETQYF

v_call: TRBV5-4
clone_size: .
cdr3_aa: CASSLAGGGGYGYTF

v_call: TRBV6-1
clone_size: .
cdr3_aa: CASSVSAGTYNEQFF

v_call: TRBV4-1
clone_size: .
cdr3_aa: CASSQVTENTEAFF

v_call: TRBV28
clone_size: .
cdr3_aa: CASRQINQPQHF

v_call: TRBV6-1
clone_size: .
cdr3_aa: CASSEGGYGYTF

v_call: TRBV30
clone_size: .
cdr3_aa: CAWSVSRTTITDTQYF

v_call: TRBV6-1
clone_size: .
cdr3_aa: CASSQDRARGGYTF

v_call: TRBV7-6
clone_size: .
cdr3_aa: CASSMGEGGGEQYF

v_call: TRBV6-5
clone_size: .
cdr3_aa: CASSSRSTGELFF

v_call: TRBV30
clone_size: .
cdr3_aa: CAGSVGIQGIGELFF

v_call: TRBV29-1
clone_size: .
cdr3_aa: CSVGGTSGREQFF

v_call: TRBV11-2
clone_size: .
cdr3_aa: CASSLDRGAEAFF

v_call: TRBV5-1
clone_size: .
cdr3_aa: CASSSTGGNGYTF

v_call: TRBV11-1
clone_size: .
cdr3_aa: CASSPPLRGGEQYF

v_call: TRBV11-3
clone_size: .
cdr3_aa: CASSLDLWESSYEQYF

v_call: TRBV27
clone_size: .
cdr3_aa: CASSLLERSYEQYF

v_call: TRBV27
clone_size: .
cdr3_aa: CASSFKPGQGDEQYF

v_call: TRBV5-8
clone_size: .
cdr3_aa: CASSGGTGGRYEQYF

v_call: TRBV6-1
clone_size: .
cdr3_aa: CASSEVRGTWGELFF

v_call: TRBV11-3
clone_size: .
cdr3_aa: CASSLGLAGGGEQFF

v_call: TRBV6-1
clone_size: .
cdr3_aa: CASSGQGRGEQYF

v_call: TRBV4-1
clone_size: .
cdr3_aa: CASSQEGGGTVYEQYF

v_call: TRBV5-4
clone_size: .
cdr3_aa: CASSLEGDSYGYTF

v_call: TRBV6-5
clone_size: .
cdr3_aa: CASSRGRGTEAFF

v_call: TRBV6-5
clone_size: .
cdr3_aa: CASKMTGRNEKLFF

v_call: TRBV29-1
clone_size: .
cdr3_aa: CSVGTLGASYEQYF

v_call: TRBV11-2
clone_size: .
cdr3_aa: CASSSPGTGGTEAFF

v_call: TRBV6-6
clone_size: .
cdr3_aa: CASTQSGGNEQYF

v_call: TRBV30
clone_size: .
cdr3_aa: CAGAGTTNSPLHF

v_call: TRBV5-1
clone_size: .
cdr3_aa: CASSFSGGPRETQYF

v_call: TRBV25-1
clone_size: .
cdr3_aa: CASSVLAANTGELFF

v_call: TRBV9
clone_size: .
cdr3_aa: CASSVFRGEQFF

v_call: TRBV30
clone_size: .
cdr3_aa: CAWSGTEDENQYF

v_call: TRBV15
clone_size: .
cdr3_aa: CATSRGGPVEPQHF